This T cell receptor (beta chain) stems from a study of T cells in localized non-small cell lung cancer. Here immunoSEQ multiplex PCR was the method, and the copy in TCRdb shows in-frame clones only, minus some. The data show fewer than 90,000 clones, with 84% seen just once and over 2.5% held by the top ten. Findings of the study overall: Longer overall survival was linked to higher blood T cell density. Of the top 100 tumor clones, median around 60 were in adjacent lung, more than 25 among its top 100. Without multi-region sequencing, intratumor heterogeneity could not be excluded. Of the tissues analyzed, uninvolved adjacent lung showed maximal T cell clonality, greater than tumor.

Concerning this clone itself: Antigen: not known.

Germline CDR1 SGHRS, CDR2 YFSETQ. With 4 bases clipped from V and 4 bases from J, the junction kept 5 bases outside the gene matches. The CDR3 consists of 14 residues. The receptor comes from a man between 35 and 75 years old with stage I lung adenocarcinoma. This chain uses TRBV5-1 with TRBJ1-3; 7 bases are shared with TRBD1. The source material was peripheral blood, sampled before any cancer treatment. The CDR3 nucleotides read TGCGCCAGCAGCGAAGGGGGCGCCGGAAACACCATATATTTT. Encoded protein: CASSEGGAGNTIYF.